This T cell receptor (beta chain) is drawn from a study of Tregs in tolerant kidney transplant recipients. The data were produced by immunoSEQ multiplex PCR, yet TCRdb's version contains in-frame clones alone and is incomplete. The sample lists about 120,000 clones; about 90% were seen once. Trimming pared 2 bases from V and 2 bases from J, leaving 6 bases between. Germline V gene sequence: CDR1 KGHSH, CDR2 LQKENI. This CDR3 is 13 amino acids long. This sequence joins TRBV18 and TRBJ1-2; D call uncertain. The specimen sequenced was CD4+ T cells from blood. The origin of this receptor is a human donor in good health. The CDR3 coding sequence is TGTGCCAGCTCACCAAACAGAAACTATGGCTACACCTTC. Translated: CASSPNRNYGYTF.